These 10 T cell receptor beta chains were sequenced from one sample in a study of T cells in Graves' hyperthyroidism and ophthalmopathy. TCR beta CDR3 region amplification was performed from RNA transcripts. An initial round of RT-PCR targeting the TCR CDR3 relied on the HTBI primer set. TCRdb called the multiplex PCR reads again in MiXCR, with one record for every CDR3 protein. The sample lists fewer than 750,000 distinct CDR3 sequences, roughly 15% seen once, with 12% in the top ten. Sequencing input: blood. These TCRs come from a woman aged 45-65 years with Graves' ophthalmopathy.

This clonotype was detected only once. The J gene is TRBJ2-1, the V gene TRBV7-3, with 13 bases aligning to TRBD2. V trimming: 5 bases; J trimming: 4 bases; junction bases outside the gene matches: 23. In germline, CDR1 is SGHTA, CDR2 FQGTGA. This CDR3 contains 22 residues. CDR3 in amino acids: CASSPNIPGLAGPGGGYNEQFF. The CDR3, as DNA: TGTGCCAGCAGCCCCAATATACCGGGACTAGCGGGGCCCGGAGGTGGTTACAATGAGCAGTTCTTC.

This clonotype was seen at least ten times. The CDR3 loop is CSAGRSYYEQYF. CDR3 in DNA: TGCAGCGCCGGGCGTTCCTACTACGAGCAGTACTTC. V usage is TRBV29-1 and J usage is TRBJ2-7; D call uncertain. The ends were cut back, 7 bases at V and 3 bases at J, with 13 bases in the middle. Germline CDR1 and CDR2: SQVTM and ANQGSEA. The CDR3 length is 12 residues.

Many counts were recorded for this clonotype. CDR3 sequence: CASSLGLLVANTGELFF. CDR3 bases: TGCGCCAGCAGCTTGGGACTTCTAGTCGCGAACACCGGGGAGCTGTTTTTT. The rearrangement links TRBV5-1 to TRBJ2-2; D is ambiguous. Trimming removed 0 bases from V and 0 bases from J, with 12 bases in between. CDR1 is SGHRS and CDR2 is YFSETQ in the germline V gene. CDR3 length: 17 amino acids.

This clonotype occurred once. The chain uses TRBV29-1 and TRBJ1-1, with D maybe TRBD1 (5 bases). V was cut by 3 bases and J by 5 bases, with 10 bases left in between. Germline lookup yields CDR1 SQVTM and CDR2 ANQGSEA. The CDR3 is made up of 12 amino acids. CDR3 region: CSVDPRETEAFF. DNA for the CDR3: TGCAGCGTTGACCCCAGGGAAACTGAAGCTTTCTTT. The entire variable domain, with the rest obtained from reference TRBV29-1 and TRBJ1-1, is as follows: SAVISQKPSRDICQRGTSLTIQCQVDSQVTMMFWYRQQPGQSLTLIATANQGSEATYESGFVIDKFPISRPNLTFSTLTVSNMSPEDSSIYLCSVDPRETEAFFGQGTRLTVV.

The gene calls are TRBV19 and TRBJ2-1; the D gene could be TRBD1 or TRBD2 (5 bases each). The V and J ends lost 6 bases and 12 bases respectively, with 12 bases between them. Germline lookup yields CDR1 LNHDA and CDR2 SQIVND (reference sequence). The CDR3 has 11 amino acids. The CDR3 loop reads CASSRGPAQFF. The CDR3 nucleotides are TGTGCCAGTAGCCGGGGCCCCGCGCAGTTCTTC.

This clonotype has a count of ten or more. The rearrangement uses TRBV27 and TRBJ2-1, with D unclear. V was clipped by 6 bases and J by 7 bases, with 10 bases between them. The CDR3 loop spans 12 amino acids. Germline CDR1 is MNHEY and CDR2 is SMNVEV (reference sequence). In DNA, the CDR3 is TGTGCCAGCAGACCCCCTAGTAATGAGCAGTTCTTC. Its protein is CASRPPSNEQFF.

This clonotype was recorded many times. Written as DNA, the CDR3 is TGTGCCAGCAGGGACCTCGAGAATGAGCAGTTCTTC. This codes for CASRDLENEQFF. The chain joins TRBV6-1 to TRBJ2-1; D gene ambiguous. The germline CDR1 and CDR2 sequences are MNHNS and SASEGT. Between the trimmed V and J ends, which lost 6 bases and 7 bases, there was a span of 10 bases. CDR3 length: 12 residues.

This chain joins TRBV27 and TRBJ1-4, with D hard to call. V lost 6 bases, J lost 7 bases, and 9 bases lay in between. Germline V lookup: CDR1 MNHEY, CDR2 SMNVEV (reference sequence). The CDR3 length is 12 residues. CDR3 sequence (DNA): TGTGCCAGCAGCAACCCGAGTGAAAAACTGTTTTTT. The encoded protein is CASSNPSEKLFF. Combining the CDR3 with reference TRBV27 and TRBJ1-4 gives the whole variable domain EAQVTQNPRYLITVTGKKLTVTCSQNMNHEYMSWYRQDPGLGLRQIYYSMNVEVTDKGDVPEGYKVSRKEKRNFPLILESPSPNQTSLYFCASSNPSEKLFFGSGTQLSVL.

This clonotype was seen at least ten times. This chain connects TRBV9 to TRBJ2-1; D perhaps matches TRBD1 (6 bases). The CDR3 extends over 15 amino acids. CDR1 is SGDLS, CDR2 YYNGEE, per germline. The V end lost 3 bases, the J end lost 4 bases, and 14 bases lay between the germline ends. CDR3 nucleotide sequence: TGTGCCAGCAGCGCCGGGACACCCATGTACAATGAGCAGTTCTTC. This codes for CASSAGTPMYNEQFF.

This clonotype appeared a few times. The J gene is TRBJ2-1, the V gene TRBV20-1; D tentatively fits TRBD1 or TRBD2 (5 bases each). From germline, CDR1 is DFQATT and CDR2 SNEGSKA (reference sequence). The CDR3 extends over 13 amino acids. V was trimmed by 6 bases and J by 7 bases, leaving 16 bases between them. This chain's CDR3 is CSATRDPKNEQFF. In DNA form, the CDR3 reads TGCAGTGCGACCCGGGACCCGAAAAATGAGCAGTTCTTC.